This T cell receptor (beta chain) was profiled in a study of CD8+ T cells in alopecia areata. Study findings and constraints: Against the mouse data, patients shared TCRs less clearly, possibly for HLA reasons. Affected scalp, especially in alopecia totalis/universalis, had a higher clonality than normal scalp did.

Sample treatment: oral pan-JAK inhibitor, 5-10 mg twice daily. Details on this clone: Its antigen is not known.

Once RNA had been extracted, it was reverse transcribed into cDNA to act as the sequencing template. Sequenced by immunoSEQ multiplex PCR; TCRdb stores in-frame clones only, minus some. The sample has 110,000 or so clones, 55% to 60% seen once. This CDR3 has 14 residues. V was pared by 10 bases and J by 8 bases, with 12 bases of the junction left unmatched. Per germline, CDR1 LNHDA and CDR2 SQIVND (reference sequence). J is TRBJ2-1 and V is TRBV19; the match to TRBD1 covers 9 bases. This clonotype was sampled from a human donor with alopecia areata. Sequenced here: CD4+ T cells sorted from blood, sampled at week 24, from a patient treated with tofacitinib. The DNA of the CDR3 is TGTGCCACCGTGCCCGGGACAGGGATACATGAGCAGTTCTTC. Residues: CATVPGTGIHEQFF.